This T cell receptor beta chain emerged from a study of cytomegalovirus exposure and HLA in healthy donors. CDR1 is SNHLY, CDR2 FYNNEI, per germline. This CDR3 is 16 amino acids long. Germline trimming cut 8 bases from V and 6 bases from J; bases unmatched to any gene: 12. This clone turned up a few times. Primers included in the PCR were 60 Vbeta and 13 Jbeta primers. TCRdb keeps only in-frame clones here, not all; method: immunoSEQ multiplex PCR. The repertoire holds around 190,000 clones, with roughly 74% as singletons. The sequence derives from a female donor in good health and CMV-seronegative. The gene calls are TRBV2 and TRBJ2-4; 11 bases line up with TRBD2. The material sequenced was PBMCs. Here the CDR3 reads CASLAGGPGGGNIQYF. In DNA form, the CDR3 reads TGTGCCAGCTTAGCGGGAGGGCCCGGAGGGGGAAACATTCAGTACTTC.